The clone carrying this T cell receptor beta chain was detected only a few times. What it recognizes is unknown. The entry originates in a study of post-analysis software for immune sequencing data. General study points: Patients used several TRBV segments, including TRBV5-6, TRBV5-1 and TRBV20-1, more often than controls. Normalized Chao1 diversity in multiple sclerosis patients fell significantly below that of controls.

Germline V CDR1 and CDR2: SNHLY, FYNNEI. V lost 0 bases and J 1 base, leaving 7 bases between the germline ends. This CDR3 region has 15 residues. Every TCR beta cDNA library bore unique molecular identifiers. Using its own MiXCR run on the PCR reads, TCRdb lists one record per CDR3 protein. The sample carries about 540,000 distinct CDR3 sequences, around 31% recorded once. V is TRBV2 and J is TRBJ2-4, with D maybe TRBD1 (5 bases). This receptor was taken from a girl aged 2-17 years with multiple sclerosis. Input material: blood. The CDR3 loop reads CASSEARDAKNIQYF. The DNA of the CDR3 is TGTGCCAGCAGTGAAGCCAGGGATGCCAAAAACATTCAGTACTTC.